These 32 T cell receptor beta chains came from one sample sequenced in a study of T-cell memory formation after mild COVID-19. TCRdb analysed the 5' RACE reads with MiXCR anew, one entry per CDR3 protein. The profile shows 400,000 to 550,000 distinct CDR3 sequences, 25% of them singletons. Sequenced sample: PBMCs or a T cell subset sorted from them (not recorded which). These receptor sequences come from an adult woman who had mild COVID-19 (a few samples of this study predate the infection). Cell type and time point are not known.

This clonotype came up a few times. The V and J genes are TRBV27 and TRBJ2-7, with TRBD2 matching over 7 bases. Germline CDR1 is MNHEY and CDR2 is SMNVEV (reference sequence). J gave up 0 bases and V 2 bases, and 4 bases lay outside the gene matches. The CDR3 has 15 amino acids. The CDR3, as DNA: TGTGCCAGCAGTTTAGCTCCGGGGGGCTCCTACGAGCAGTACTTC. This encodes CASSLAPGGSYEQYF.

V gene TRBV20-1 combines with J gene TRBJ1-3; D may be TRBD1 (5 bases). The CDR3 totals 15 residues. V was pared by 5 bases and J by 0 bases, with 14 bases between. Germline CDR1 DFQATT, CDR2 SNEGSKA (reference sequence). The CDR3 here is CSARSGSRSGNTIYF. CDR3 sequence (DNA): TGCAGTGCTCGATCAGGGTCTCGCTCTGGAAACACCATATATTTT.

Only a few counts were recorded for this clonotype. This chain links TRBV10-3 with TRBJ2-1; perhaps TRBD1 as D (5 bases). The CDR3 sequence is 17 residues long. The germline V and J ends were trimmed by 0 bases and 0 bases, with 12 bases remaining between them. Per the germline V gene, CDR1 is ENHRY and CDR2 is SYGVKD. CDR3 sequence reads: CAISESQVTSSYNEQFF. The DNA for the CDR3 is TGTGCCATCAGTGAGTCACAGGTAACGAGCTCCTACAATGAGCAGTTCTTC.

This clonotype was counted a few times. V is TRBV29-1 and J is TRBJ2-7; TRBD2 matches at 12 bases. CDR1 is SQVTM and CDR2 is ANQGSEA in the germline V gene. This CDR3 region has 15 residues. The junction had 12 bases not matched to a gene; V was cut back by 0 bases and J by 12 bases. DNA for the CDR3: TGCAGCGTTGAAGATGGAACGGGACTAGCGGGCAAGCGGTACTTC. Its translation is CSVEDGTGLAGKRYF.

The chain couples TRBV20-1 to TRBJ1-2; tentative D call: TRBD1 (6 bases). The germline V gene has CDR1 DFQATT and CDR2 SNEGSKA (reference sequence). V shed 4 bases and J shed 3 bases, with 18 bases lying between them. This CDR3 contains 15 residues. CDR3 protein: CSAMAPQGTHYGYTF. In DNA form, the CDR3 reads TGCAGTGCTATGGCGCCCCAGGGGACCCACTATGGCTACACCTTC.

This chain links TRBV20-1 with TRBJ2-7, with D hard to call. Germline assignment: CDR1 DFQATT and CDR2 SNEGSKA (reference sequence). Between the trimmed V and J ends, which lost 0 bases and 7 bases, there was a span of 10 bases. The CDR3 is 12 residues long. CDR3 region: CSARDAGVEQYF. The DNA for the CDR3 is TGCAGTGCTAGAGATGCAGGAGTGGAGCAGTACTTC.

This chain connects TRBV24-1 to TRBJ2-1; D is unresolved. Germline values: CDR1 KGHDR, CDR2 SFDVKD. This CDR3 contains 14 residues. V was trimmed by 5 bases and J by 3 bases, leaving 10 bases between them. The CDR3 DNA reads TGTGCCACCAGTGGGGTAGAGAGCTACAATGAGCAGTTCTTC. Residues: CATSGVESYNEQFF.

The chain joins TRBV7-9 to TRBJ2-7, with 9 bases aligning to TRBD1. The length of the CDR3 is 15 residues. V dropped 3 bases and J dropped 7; count of bases not matched to a gene: 10. CDR1 and CDR2 from the germline V gene are SEHNR and FQNEAQ (reference sequence). CDR3 loop: CASSLSRTGAQEQYF. CDR3 sequence (DNA): TGTGCCAGCAGCTTGTCCCGGACAGGGGCTCAGGAGCAGTACTTC.

This clonotype was seen many times. The chain has TRBV7-2 and TRBJ2-1; the D gene is possibly TRBD2 (5 bases). Trimming stripped 0 bases from V and 5 bases from J, with 8 bases between. The CDR3 has 14 amino acids. Germline V gives CDR1 SGHTA, CDR2 FQGNSA. The CDR3 nucleotides read TGTGCCAGCAGCTTAGCGGGAGTTAACAATGAGCAGTTCTTC. The encoded protein is CASSLAGVNNEQFF.

This clonotype was recorded a few times. V and J are TRBV6-2 or TRBV6-3 and TRBJ2-4, with D possibly matching TRBD2 (5 bases). Germline CDR1 is MNHEY and CDR2 is SVGEGT. The CDR3 totals 15 residues. Trimming removed 4 bases at V and 1 base at J, with 11 bases between. The chain's CDR3 is CASSLTRGAKNIQYF. The CDR3 DNA follows: TGTGCCAGCAGTTTGACGAGAGGGGCCAAAAACATTCAGTACTTC.

This clonotype showed up just a few times. The chain links TRBV7-6 to TRBJ1-4; 8 nucleotides align to TRBD1. The germline V gene encodes CDR1 SGHVS and CDR2 FNYEAQ. V was pared by 10 bases and J by 8 bases, with 6 bases of the junction left unmatched. This CDR3 comprises 12 residues. This CDR3 reads CATTGTGEKLFF. The CDR3 region has the DNA TGTGCCACCACTGGGACAGGCGAAAAACTGTTTTTT.

This clonotype was seen a few times. This sequence joins TRBV20-1 and TRBJ2-3, with D tentatively TRBD1 (5 bases). CDR1 DFQATT and CDR2 SNEGSKA come from the germline V gene (reference sequence). CDR3 length: 13 amino acids. V lost 7 bases and J 5 bases, leaving 16 bases between the germline ends. The CDR3 reads CSVHDSDVDTQYF. CDR3 bases: TGCAGTGTCCACGACAGCGATGTAGATACGCAGTATTTT.

The V and J genes are TRBV20-1 and TRBJ2-1; 10 bases are a match to TRBD2. The CDR3 spans 14 residues. With V trimmed by 3 bases and J by 9 bases, 8 bases remained unmatched. From germline, CDR1 is DFQATT and CDR2 SNEGSKA (reference sequence). The CDR3 DNA sequence: TGCAGTGCTAGCCGAGCGGGAGGGCTGGGTGAGCAGTTCTTC. This encodes CSASRAGGLGEQFF.

The V gene is TRBV5-1, the J gene TRBJ1-2, with D possibly being TRBD1 (6 bases). This CDR3 spans 12 amino acids. From germline, CDR1 is SGHRS and CDR2 YFSETQ. The V gene lost 4 bases and the J gene lost 3 bases, with 7 bases spanning the gap. CDR3 sequence reads: CASSAGDYGYTF. CDR3 sequence (DNA): TGCGCCAGCAGCGCAGGGGACTATGGCTACACCTTC.

The J gene is TRBJ2-4, the V gene TRBV3-1; D not resolved. From germline, CDR1 is LGHDT and CDR2 YNNKEL (reference sequence). Trimming removed 1 base at V and 3 bases at J, with 4 bases between. The CDR3 has 13 residues. CDR3 bases: TGTGCCAGCAGCCAAGGCAGCAAAAACATTCAGTACTTC. This encodes CASSQGSKNIQYF.

There are a few counts of this clonotype. The V call is TRBV20-1, the J call TRBJ2-7; TRBD2 matches at 10 bases. The CDR3 is 16 residues long. J gave up 0 bases and V 1 base, and 6 bases lay outside the gene matches. CDR1 and CDR2 (germline): DFQATT, SNEGSKA (reference sequence). The DNA of the CDR3 is TGCAGTGCTAGAGGGGAAGCGGGAGGGCCCTCCTACGAGCAGTACTTC. This gives the protein CSARGEAGGPSYEQYF.

This clonotype came up a few times. V and J are TRBV7-9 and TRBJ2-7; D unclear. V was pared by 4 bases and J by 5 bases, with 15 bases between. The CDR3 spans 14 residues. CDR1 is SEHNR, CDR2 FQNEAQ, per germline (reference sequence). CDR3: CASSYARPTHEQYF. CDR3 in DNA: TGTGCCAGCAGCTACGCAAGACCAACTCACGAGCAGTACTTC.

This clonotype was found a few times. This sequence joins TRBV12-3 or TRBV12-4 and TRBJ2-2, with a tentative D call TRBD1 (6 bases). The CDR3 length is 16 residues. V lost 6 bases and J lost 5, with 19 bases in between. Here the CDR3 DNA reads TGTGCCAGCAGCCCAAGTACAGGGTCGTGGACCGGGGAGCTGTTTTTT. As protein: CASSPSTGSWTGELFF.

This chain connects TRBV4-2 to TRBJ2-1, with TRBD2 matching over 9 bases. J gave up 2 bases and V 0 bases, and 2 bases lay outside the gene matches. This CDR3 spans 16 amino acids. Germline loops: CDR1 LGHNA, CDR2 YNFKEQ. The chain's CDR3 is CASSQDQRGAYNEQFF. CDR3 in DNA: TGTGCCAGCAGCCAAGACCAGCGGGGGGCCTACAATGAGCAGTTCTTC.

The sample holds a few counts of this clonotype. V and J are TRBV12-3 or TRBV12-4 and TRBJ2-7, with D maybe TRBD1 (7 bases). V was shortened by 4 bases and J by 5 bases, with 12 bases between the two germline ends. CDR3 length equals 13 residues. CDR3 residues: CASSSGGGHEQYF. The CDR3, as DNA: TGTGCCAGCAGTTCAGGAGGGGGCCACGAGCAGTACTTC.

The CDR3 bases are TGTGCCTGGAGTCAACAGGGGGGACAGCCCCAGCATTTT. This sequence encodes CAWSQQGGQPQHF. The V and J genes are TRBV30 and TRBJ1-5, with 8 bases that match TRBD1. V was clipped by 2 bases and J by 7 bases; unmatched bases: 4. Germline lookup yields CDR1 GTSNPN and CDR2 SVGIG (reference sequence). The length of the CDR3 is 13 residues.

Note on this clonotype: The junction departs from germline at one end; a sequencing error may be responsible. The rearrangement joins TRBV4-2 to TRBJ2-1; D is uncertain. This CDR3 is built from 12 residues. Germline loops: CDR1 LGHNA, CDR2 YNFKEQ. The CDR3 loop is CASSQDRLRRLF. Written as DNA, the CDR3 is TGTGCCAGCAGCCAAGATAGGTTGAGGAGACTCTTC.

The chain employs TRBV5-1 and TRBJ1-1; D is possibly TRBD1 (6 bases). Deletions cut 0 bases from V and 7 bases from J, with 16 bases between. CDR1 is SGHRS, CDR2 YFSETQ, per germline. The CDR3 spans 15 residues. The CDR3 sequence is CASSLAPQGRGEAFF. Written as DNA, the CDR3 is TGCGCCAGCAGCTTGGCACCACAGGGAAGAGGTGAAGCTTTCTTT.

The chain carries TRBV7-6 and TRBJ2-5; 10 bases fit TRBD2. The germline gives CDR1 SGHVS, CDR2 FNYEAQ. CDR3 size: 18 residues. After removal of 1 base from V and 6 bases from J, the junction contained 14 bases not matched to a gene. CDR3 coding DNA: TGTGCCAGCAGCTTAGGCGTTCGGGAGCGGGGGGGCCTGAAGACCCAGTACTTC. Its protein is CASSLGVRERGGLKTQYF. The complete variable domain, with remaining parts taken from reference TRBV7-6 and TRBJ2-5, reads GAGVSQSPRYKVTKRGQDVALRCDPISGHVSLYWYRQALGQGPEFLTYFNYEAQQDKSGLPNDRFSAERPEGSISTLTIQRTEQRDSAMYRCASSLGVRERGGLKTQYFGPGTRLLVL.

The table lists this clonotype with a few counts. The chain employs TRBV10-3 and TRBJ1-1; D is ambiguous. The CDR3 extends over 15 amino acids. Germline loops: CDR1 ENHRY, CDR2 SYGVKD. V lost 10 bases and J 2 bases, leaving 20 bases between the germline ends. CDR3 residues: CATATPVRPNTEAFF. DNA for the CDR3: TGTGCCACCGCAACTCCAGTCCGGCCAAACACTGAAGCTTTCTTT.

This chain links TRBV11-1 with TRBJ1-1; 7 bases match TRBD1. J gave up 5 bases and V 3 bases, and 6 bases lay outside the gene matches. This CDR3 region has 14 residues. Germline V gene data show CDR1 as SGHAT and CDR2 as FQDESV (reference sequence). Here the CDR3 reads CASSFHDRVTEAFF. Written as DNA, the CDR3 is TGTGCCAGCAGCTTCCATGACAGGGTAACTGAAGCTTTCTTT.

This clonotype was counted a few times. The chain uses TRBV7-2 and TRBJ2-7, with TRBD1 matching 10 bases. Germline V gene lookup returns CDR1 SGHTA and CDR2 FQGNSA. V shed 3 bases, J shed 4 bases, and the junction held 3 bases outside the gene matches. The CDR3 runs to 14 residues. As DNA, the CDR3 is TGTGCCAGCAGCTTCTCGGGACAGGGGTACGAGCAGTACTTC. This translates into CASSFSGQGYEQYF.

V is TRBV20-1 and J is TRBJ2-3, with D perhaps matching TRBD1 (6 bases). CDR3 size: 11 residues. Trimming stripped 6 bases from V and 4 bases from J, with 8 bases between. Per the germline V gene, CDR1 is DFQATT and CDR2 is SNEGSKA (reference sequence). This CDR3 reads CSAGQPDTQYF. The CDR3, as DNA: TGCAGTGCCGGACAGCCAGATACGCAGTATTTT.

This clonotype occurred many times. A junction end diverges from the germline sequence, so it may reflect a read error. V and J are TRBV5-1 and TRBJ2-2; D is unresolved. The CDR3 runs to 15 residues. Germline CDR1 SGHRS, CDR2 YFSETQ. In nucleotides, the CDR3 is TGTGCCAGCAGCCTTGGTGCTCTGAACACCGGGGAGCTGTTTTTT. This encodes CASSLGALNTGELFF.

The chain couples TRBV6-1 to TRBJ2-2; 7 nucleotides align to TRBD2. Germline CDR1 and CDR2: MNHNS and SASEGT. J gave up 0 bases and V 3 bases, and 4 bases lay outside the gene matches. The CDR3 covers 16 residues. CDR3 in amino acids: CASSDRDYANTGELFF. The CDR3 bases are TGTGCCAGCAGTGATAGGGACTACGCGAACACCGGGGAGCTGTTTTTT.

This clonotype turned up a few times. The rearrangement joins TRBV7-9 to TRBJ2-1; 10 bases are shared with TRBD1. CDR1 SEHNR and CDR2 FQNEAQ come from the germline V gene (reference sequence). The CDR3 consists of 15 residues. V dropped 5 bases and J dropped 10; count of bases not matched to a gene: 11. The CDR3, as DNA: TGTGCCAGCAGCACCGGGACAGGGGCCTACGGGGAGCAGTTCTTC. Protein sequence: CASSTGTGAYGEQFF.

This clonotype was picked up a small number of times. This chain links TRBV20-1 with TRBJ2-1, with D possibly being TRBD1 (6 bases). The CDR3 is 15 residues long. Germline V CDR1 and CDR2: DFQATT, SNEGSKA (reference sequence). V was shortened by 1 base and J by 6 bases, with 16 bases between the two germline ends. CDR3 loop: CSARGPRGGINEQFF. The CDR3 bases are TGCAGTGCTAGAGGGCCCAGGGGCGGAATCAATGAGCAGTTCTTC.